Shown below are 31 T cell receptor beta chains from a single sample sequenced in a study of T-cell reconstitution after alpha-beta-depleted transplantation in children. Preparation of the TCRbeta library used unique molecular identifiers. TCRdb passed the PCR reads through MiXCR, listing each CDR3 protein once. The table records 200,000 to 250,000 distinct CDR3 sequences, under 9.5% of them present only once. Here the sequenced sample was PBMCs from the stem cell graft donor, taken from the stem cell graft. The receptors shown here come from a human donor who donated a stem cell graft to a child with acute lymphoblastic leukemia.

At least ten counts were recorded for this clonotype. CDR3 loop: CASSGTSGTDTQYF. The CDR3 DNA reads as TGTGCCAGCAGCGGGACTAGCGGCACAGATACGCAGTATTTT. The chain carries TRBV6-1 and TRBJ2-3; 10 bases map to TRBD2. The CDR3 extends over 14 amino acids. CDR1 is MNHNS and CDR2 is SASEGT in the germline V gene. V lost 6 bases, J lost 1 base, and 1 base stayed unmatched.

This clonotype has more than one count but fewer than ten. The rearrangement links TRBV27 to TRBJ2-1; no reliable D call. This CDR3 has 11 residues. Trimming removed 5 bases from V and 5 bases from J, with 4 bases in between. Germline CDR1 reads MNHEY; CDR2 reads SMNVEV (reference sequence). The CDR3 sequence is CASSHNNEQFF. DNA for the CDR3: TGTGCCAGCAGTCATAACAATGAGCAGTTCTTC.

This clonotype was found a few times. The rearrangement joins TRBV7-6 to TRBJ2-7; perhaps TRBD1 as D (6 bases). CDR3 length: 15 residues. V was shortened by 2 bases and J by 2 bases, with 13 bases between the two germline ends. The germline CDR1 and CDR2 sequences are SGHVS and FNYEAQ. CDR3 sequence: CASSLYSRQAYEQYF. The CDR3 DNA sequence: TGTGCCAGCAGCTTATATTCCCGACAGGCCTACGAGCAGTACTTC.

The V call is TRBV4-2, the J call TRBJ2-7; D tentatively reads TRBD1 or TRBD2 (5 bases each). The V end was cut by 2 bases, the J end by 3 bases, with 8 bases between. This CDR3 has 13 amino acids. Looked up from germline, CDR1 is LGHNA and CDR2 is YNFKEQ. The CDR3 DNA reads as TGTGCCAGCAGCCAAAGGGACGGCTACGAGCAGTACTTC. Translated, it gives CASSQRDGYEQYF.

The sample holds many counts of this clonotype. This chain joins TRBV7-9 and TRBJ2-5, with D uncertain. The germline V gene has CDR1 SEHNR and CDR2 FQNEAQ (reference sequence). Trimming left V 5 bases short and J 3 bases short, with 10 bases between. The CDR3 extends over 13 amino acids. The CDR3 loop reads CASSTTQEETQYF. The CDR3 region has the DNA TGTGCCAGCAGCACAACTCAGGAAGAGACCCAGTACTTC.

This chain links TRBV18 with TRBJ1-6; D gene ambiguous. CDR1 is KGHSH, CDR2 LQKENI, per germline. V was cut by 6 bases and J by 2 bases, with 11 bases left in between. The CDR3 totals 15 residues. CDR3 protein: CASSPAGAYNSPLHF. The CDR3 nucleotides read TGTGCCAGCTCCCCGGCGGGCGCCTATAATTCACCCCTCCACTTT.

DNA for the CDR3: TGTGCCAGCAGCTATGGACACTCCGGAGGTCAGCCCCAGCATTTT. Amino acids: CASSYGHSGGQPQHF. The chain has TRBV12-3 or TRBV12-4 and TRBJ1-5; tentative D call: TRBD1 (5 bases). Trimming took off 6 bases at V and 6 bases at J, with 18 bases between the two ends. The CDR3 sequence is 15 residues long.

This clonotype was seen a handful of times. V is TRBV12-3 or TRBV12-4 and J is TRBJ2-7, with TRBD1 as a possible D gene (5 bases). V was cut by 6 bases and J by 2 bases, with 11 bases left in between. There are 13 residues in the CDR3. This chain's CDR3 is CASRRDSPYEQYF. The DNA for the CDR3 is TGTGCCAGCAGGCGAGACAGCCCCTACGAGCAGTACTTC.

The chain is built from TRBV20-1 and TRBJ1-3; 9 bases are shared with TRBD1. V shed 7 bases, J shed 5 bases, and the junction held 9 bases outside the gene matches. Germline loops: CDR1 DFQATT, CDR2 SNEGSKA (reference sequence). The CDR3 loop spans 14 amino acids. CDR3 loop: CSVRGQGMRNTIYF. The CDR3 DNA reads TGCAGTGTCAGGGGACAGGGTATGAGAAACACCATATATTTT.

In its sample, this clonotype was seen many times. This chain's CDR3 is CASSLGQGFADTQYF. The CDR3 DNA is TGTGCCAGCAGCTTGGGACAGGGGTTCGCAGATACGCAGTATTTT. The chain has TRBV5-6 and TRBJ2-3, with 8 bases aligning to TRBD1. With 0 bases clipped from V and 4 bases from J, the junction kept 4 bases outside the gene matches. CDR3 length: 15 residues. Per the germline V gene, CDR1 is SGHDT and CDR2 is YYEEEE.

This clonotype has only a few counts. The chain combines TRBV2 with TRBJ1-2; tentatively, D is TRBD1 (5 bases). The CDR3 covers 17 residues. V shed 6 bases and J shed 6 bases, with 26 bases lying between them. Looked up from germline, CDR1 is SNHLY and CDR2 is FYNNEI. The CDR3 nucleotides are TGTGCCAGCAGGAGGGACCAGGGTTTCTCCCTCGGGGATGGCTACACCTTC. It yields the protein CASRRDQGFSLGDGYTF.

This clonotype was detected only a few times. This chain joins TRBV25-1 and TRBJ2-1; 8 bases are a match to TRBD1. The V gene's germline CDR1 is MGHDK and CDR2 SYGVNS. V lost 4 bases, J lost 9 bases, and 11 bases stayed unmatched. The CDR3 has 15 residues. The DNA of the CDR3 is TGTGCCAGCAGTGTAGGCCAGGACAGGGTCCCTGAGCAGTTCTTC. It is translated as CASSVGQDRVPEQFF.

The CDR3 is CASSHIDTTAGNTIYF. The CDR3 DNA reads as TGTGCCAGCAGCCATATTGATACCACTGCTGGAAACACCATATATTTT. The J gene is TRBJ1-3, the V gene TRBV7-6; D ambiguous. V was clipped by 5 bases and J by 2 bases, with 16 bases between them. Germline loops: CDR1 SGHVS, CDR2 FNYEAQ. CDR3 length: 16 amino acids. Full variable domain (rest looked up from reference TRBV7-6 and TRBJ1-3): GAGVSQSPRYKVTKRGQDVALRCDPISGHVSLYWYRQALGQGPEFLTYFNYEAQQDKSGLPNDRFSAERPEGSISTLTIQRTEQRDSAMYRCASSHIDTTAGNTIYFGEGSWLTVV.

J is TRBJ1-5 and V is TRBV3-1; perhaps TRBD1 as D (5 bases). The CDR3 extends over 14 amino acids. Germline CDR1 and CDR2: LGHDT and YNNKEL (reference sequence). Between the trimmed V and J ends, which lost 4 bases and 7 bases, there was a span of 14 bases. CDR3 in DNA: TGTGCCAGCAGCCCCGTCGGGGCTCGGCAGCCCCAGCATTTT. It yields the protein CASSPVGARQPQHF.

This clonotype came up many times. The rearrangement joins TRBV24-1 to TRBJ2-2; either TRBD1 or TRBD2 may supply D (5 bases each). The CDR3 runs to 15 residues. V was trimmed by 4 bases and J by 6 bases, leaving 14 bases between them. The V gene's germline CDR1 is KGHDR and CDR2 SFDVKD. The CDR3 sequence is CATSEANGDPGELFF. The CDR3 DNA reads TGTGCCACCAGTGAAGCGAACGGGGACCCCGGGGAGCTGTTTTTT.

The chain links TRBV20-1 to TRBJ2-5; TRBD2 matches at 12 bases. The germline V gene encodes CDR1 DFQATT and CDR2 SNEGSKA (reference sequence). This CDR3 comprises 15 residues. Trimming removed 6 bases from V and 1 base from J; junction bases left unmatched: 6. Here the CDR3 DNA reads TGCAGTGCGCGGACTAGCGGGACGACCCAAGAGACCCAGTACTTC. Its translation is CSARTSGTTQETQYF.

The table lists this clonotype with a few counts. This sequence joins TRBV3-1 and TRBJ2-1, with TRBD2 matching over 7 bases. Per germline, CDR1 LGHDT and CDR2 YNNKEL (reference sequence). V lost 0 bases and J lost 8; bases outside the gene matches: 10. The CDR3 length is 16 residues. The CDR3 DNA sequence: TGTGCCAGCAGCCAAGATTACAGCGGGGCTATATATGAGCAGTTCTTC. It translates to CASSQDYSGAIYEQFF.

This clonotype was recorded many times. The chain couples TRBV6-2 or TRBV6-3 to TRBJ2-5; D is possibly TRBD1 (5 bases). Germline V gene lookup returns CDR1 MNHEY and CDR2 SVGEGT. CDR3 size: 13 residues. V lost 5 bases, J lost 4 bases, and 11 bases lay in between. Here the CDR3 reads CASSTTTGETQYF. CDR3 in DNA: TGTGCCAGCAGTACCACTACAGGAGAGACCCAGTACTTC.

This clonotype was seen only a few times. The rearrangement links TRBV27 to TRBJ2-7; no firm D call. Trimming stripped 5 bases from V and 2 bases from J, with 10 bases between. CDR3 length equals 13 residues. Germline V gene data show CDR1 as MNHEY and CDR2 as SMNVEV (reference sequence). The CDR3 bases are TGTGCCAGCAGTAAAACCGGTACCTACGAGCAGTACTTC. Its protein product is CASSKTGTYEQYF.

This clonotype turned up a few times. In DNA, the CDR3 is TGTGCCAGCAGCTTTAACAGGGGATTCGGTGAGCAGTTCTTC. Its translation: CASSFNRGFGEQFF. The chain couples TRBV5-8 to TRBJ2-1; 7 nucleotides match TRBD1. CDR3 length equals 14 residues. Trimming at V came to 2 bases and at J to 9 bases, leaving 8 bases not matched to a gene. From germline, CDR1 is SGHTS and CDR2 YDEGEE.

There are many counts of this clonotype. V and J are TRBV19 and TRBJ2-3; the match to TRBD1 covers 10 bases. V lost 3 bases and J lost 4; bases outside the gene matches: 10. Germline V gene lookup returns CDR1 LNHDA and CDR2 SQIVND (reference sequence). The CDR3 contains 17 residues. The CDR3 bases are TGTGCCAGTAGTATTACGGGACAGGGGATGTCAGCAGATACGCAGTATTTT. Translated: CASSITGQGMSADTQYF.

This clonotype was seen a handful of times. This chain uses TRBV18 with TRBJ1-1; D remains unclear. The CDR3 has 12 residues. V was clipped by 6 bases and J by 8 bases, with 13 bases between them. Germline V gene lookup returns CDR1 KGHSH and CDR2 LQKENI. In DNA form, the CDR3 reads TGTGCCAGCTCCCTCGACCGGTGGGAAGCTTTCTTT. Its protein is CASSLDRWEAFF.

J is TRBJ2-3 and V is TRBV12-3 or TRBV12-4; 8 nucleotides agree with TRBD1. The junction had 5 bases not matched to a gene; V was cut back by 6 bases and J by 0 bases. The CDR3 loop spans 15 amino acids. CDR3 in DNA: TGTGCCAGCAGGCTAAGGACAGGGAGCACAGATACGCAGTATTTT. This sequence encodes CASRLRTGSTDTQYF.

The rearrangement uses TRBV7-2 and TRBJ2-3; TRBD1 agrees at 9 bases. Germline trimming cut 5 bases from V and 1 base from J; bases unmatched to any gene: 4. Germline CDR1 SGHTA, CDR2 FQGNSA. The length of the CDR3 is 15 residues. The CDR3 is CASSRRTGGTDTQYF. The CDR3 nucleotides read TGTGCCAGCAGCCGGCGGACAGGGGGCACAGATACGCAGTATTTT.

This clonotype was observed many times. The rearrangement uses TRBV12-3 or TRBV12-4 and TRBJ2-3; 12 nucleotides align to TRBD2. With 7 bases clipped from V and 5 bases from J, the junction kept 16 bases outside the gene matches. The CDR3 has 18 amino acids. CDR3 in amino acids: CASTESALAGGLGDTQYF. DNA for the CDR3: TGTGCCAGCACCGAATCCGCACTAGCGGGGGGCCTGGGAGATACGCAGTATTTT.

V gene TRBV20-1 combines with J gene TRBJ1-1; perhaps TRBD1 as D (6 bases). The V gene lost 6 bases and the J gene lost 4 bases, with 24 bases spanning the gap. Germline CDR1 DFQATT, CDR2 SNEGSKA (reference sequence). This CDR3 spans 16 amino acids. Here the CDR3 reads CSARGGAPGLGTEAFF. The DNA of the CDR3 is TGCAGTGCCCGTGGGGGGGCCCCAGGATTGGGCACTGAAGCTTTCTTT.

V usage is TRBV5-1 and J usage is TRBJ2-5; D gene uncertain. Germline V CDR1 and CDR2: SGHRS, YFSETQ. CDR3 length equals 13 residues. With 0 bases removed from V and 3 bases from J, the gap between germline ends came to 6 bases. The CDR3 region has the DNA TGCGCCAGCAGCTTGGGGCAGGAAGAGACCCAGTACTTC. Its protein product is CASSLGQEETQYF.

The V and J genes are TRBV6-1 and TRBJ2-5, with TRBD2 matching over 12 bases. This CDR3 comprises 15 residues. Germline V gives CDR1 MNHNS, CDR2 SASEGT. With 7 bases clipped from V and 4 bases from J, the junction kept 7 bases outside the gene matches. DNA for the CDR3: TGTGCCAGCACAAGTCCTAGCGGGGGGGTAGAGACCCAGTACTTC. Translation: CASTSPSGGVETQYF.

The chain couples TRBV7-6 to TRBJ2-2; no reliable D call. Trimming took 5 bases from V and 5 from J, leaving 9 bases between them. The germline V gene has CDR1 SGHVS and CDR2 FNYEAQ. The CDR3 contains 13 residues. The CDR3 nucleotides read TGTGCCAGCAGCCTCCAAATGACCGGGGAGCTGTTTTTT. As protein: CASSLQMTGELFF.

The J gene is TRBJ2-7, the V gene TRBV5-1; the match to TRBD1 covers 7 bases. Germline CDR1 SGHRS, CDR2 YFSETQ. Trimming removed 1 base from V and 4 bases from J; junction bases left unmatched: 14. The CDR3 sequence is 17 residues long. CDR3 in amino acids: CASSLQDRTYSIYEQYF. For the CDR3, the DNA is TGCGCCAGCAGCTTGCAGGACAGGACTTACTCAATTTACGAGCAGTACTTC.

The V gene is TRBV7-9, the J gene TRBJ2-7; D unresolved. This CDR3 is 14 amino acids long. Germline V gene data show CDR1 as SEHNR and CDR2 as FQNEAQ (reference sequence). The V gene lost 5 bases and the J gene lost 3 bases, with 14 bases spanning the gap. The CDR3 coding sequence is TGTGCCAGCAGCCCCCCCCGGGCGATCTACGAGCAGTACTTC. Translation gives CASSPPRAIYEQYF.